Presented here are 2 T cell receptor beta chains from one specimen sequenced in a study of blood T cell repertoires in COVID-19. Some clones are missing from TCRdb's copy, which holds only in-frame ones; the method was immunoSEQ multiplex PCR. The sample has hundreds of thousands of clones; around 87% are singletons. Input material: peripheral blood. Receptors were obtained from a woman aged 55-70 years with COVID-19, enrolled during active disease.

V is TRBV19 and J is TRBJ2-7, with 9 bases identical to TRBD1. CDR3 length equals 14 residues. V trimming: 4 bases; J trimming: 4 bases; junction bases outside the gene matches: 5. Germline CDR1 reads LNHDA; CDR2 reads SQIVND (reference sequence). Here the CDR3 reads CASSKTGGNYEQYF. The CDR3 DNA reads TGTGCCAGTAGTAAGACAGGGGGTAATTACGAGCAGTACTTC.

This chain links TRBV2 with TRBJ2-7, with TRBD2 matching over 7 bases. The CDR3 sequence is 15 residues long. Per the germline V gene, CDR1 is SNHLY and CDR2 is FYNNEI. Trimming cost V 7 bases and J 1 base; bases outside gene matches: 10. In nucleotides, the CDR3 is TGTGCCAGCATGCAGCGGGACTTTCAGTCCTACGAGCAGTACTTC. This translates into CASMQRDFQSYEQYF.